This is a list of T cell receptor beta chains from one sample in a study of neurological immune-mediated disorders. TCRdb called the 5' RACE reads again in MiXCR, with one record for every CDR3 protein. The data hold fewer than 85,000 distinct CDR3 sequences, with 4.5% to 6.5% observed a single time. Input material: PBMCs. These receptors were obtained from a young woman with multiple sclerosis. CDR3s include the opening cysteine and the closing phenylalanine or tryptophan. The order of the fields is J gene, D gene, clone size, V gene, CDR3 protein, CDR3 DNA. The D gene is left open where the match is weak. The size entry is marked missing in some rows and otherwise reads once, few, many or a size class.

>TRBJ1-2|.|many|TRBV29-1
CSVERGRVYGYTF
TGCAGCGTTGAACGTGGCAGGGTCTATGGCTACACCTTC
>TRBJ2-3|.|many|TRBV18
CASSPSSRVDTQYF
TGTGCCAGCTCACCATCTAGCCGGGTAGATACGCAGTATTTT
>TRBJ1-1|TRBD1|many|TRBV3-1
CASSQGQAGEAFF
TGTGCCAGCAGCCAGGGACAGGCCGGTGAAGCTTTCTTT
>TRBJ2-3|.|many|TRBV7-9
CASSLADFFTQYF
TGTGCCAGCAGCTTAGCTGATTTCTTCACGCAGTATTTT
>TRBJ1-1|.|.|TRBV9
CASSVVPSLNTEAFF
TGTGCCAGCAGCGTAGTCCCTTCCTTGAACACTGAAGCTTTCTTT
>TRBJ2-1|TRBD2|many|TRBV28
CASSPYAGRSGRRNNEQFF
TGTGCCAGCAGTCCATACGCCGGGAGGAGCGGGAGAAGGAACAATGAGCAGTTCTTC
>TRBJ2-1|.|few|TRBV11-2
CASSSLTSLDEQFF
TGTGCCAGCAGCTCCCTTACTAGTTTGGATGAGCAGTTCTTC
>TRBJ2-5|TRBD1|few|TRBV5-1
CASSGGQGNLAQYF
TGCGCCAGCAGCGGAGGACAGGGGAACTTGGCCCAGTACTTC
>TRBJ1-3|.|many|TRBV28
CASSLSRGIGNTIYF
TGTGCCAGCAGTTTATCCAGAGGGATTGGAAACACCATATATTTT
>TRBJ1-5|.|many|TRBV5-1
CASRLESNQPQHF
TGCGCCAGCAGATTAGAGAGCAATCAGCCCCAGCATTTT
>TRBJ1-4|TRBD1|many|TRBV5-5
CASSHRGTNEKLFF
TGTGCCAGCAGCCACAGGGGGACTAATGAAAAACTGTTTTTT
>TRBJ2-1|.|few|TRBV20-1
CSARGSEQFF
TGCAGTGCTAGAGGCAGTGAGCAGTTCTTC
>TRBJ2-7|TRBD1|many|TRBV12-3/TRBV12-4
CASSSGDRSQYF
TGTGCCAGCAGTTCCGGGGACAGGTCGCAGTACTTC
>TRBJ2-1|.|many|TRBV5-1
CASSWDTTYNEQFF
TGCGCCAGCAGTTGGGACACGACCTACAATGAGCAGTTCTTC
>TRBJ2-3|TRBD2|many|TRBV12-3/TRBV12-4
CASSDSGSPGLPQYF
TGTGCCAGCAGTGATAGCGGGAGCCCCGGGCTTCCGCAGTATTTT
>TRBJ2-1|.|many|TRBV29-1
CSVEIQESYNEQFF
TGCAGCGTTGAAATCCAGGAGTCCTACAATGAGCAGTTCTTC
>TRBJ2-1|TRBD2|many|TRBV20-1
CSADNIQLAGGNEQFF
TGCAGTGCCGATAATATCCAGCTAGCGGGAGGAAATGAGCAGTTCTTC
>TRBJ2-3|TRBD1|many|TRBV5-4
CASSYDRGLRDTQYF
TGTGCCAGCAGCTATGACAGGGGACTGAGAGATACGCAGTATTTT
>TRBJ2-5|.|.|TRBV20-1
CSARAEYQETQYF
TGCAGTGCTAGAGCCGAGTACCAAGAGACCCAGTACTTC
>TRBJ2-3|.|many|TRBV5-1
CASSGAPGSLDTQYF
TGCGCCAGCAGCGGGGCCCCAGGGAGTTTGGATACGCAGTATTTT
>TRBJ2-5|.|many|TRBV20-1
CSARKALGQETQYF
TGCAGTGCTAGAAAGGCTTTGGGCCAAGAGACCCAGTACTTC
>TRBJ2-1|.|many|TRBV27
CASSLNAGNFNEQFF
TGTGCCAGCAGTTTAAATGCAGGGAATTTCAATGAGCAGTTCTTC
>TRBJ2-1|TRBD2|many|TRBV5-1
CASTQTSGSWGEQFF
TGCGCCAGCACACAGACTAGCGGGTCATGGGGTGAGCAGTTCTTC
>TRBJ1-5|.|many|TRBV29-1
CSVGGQWDQPQHF
TGCAGCGTTGGCGGACAGTGGGATCAGCCCCAGCATTTT
>TRBJ2-1|.|.|TRBV20-1
CSARDTARSYNEQFF
TGCAGTGCTAGAGATACGGCACGCTCCTACAATGAGCAGTTCTTC
>TRBJ2-1|.|many|TRBV27
CASSFRGQNEQFF
TGTGCCAGCAGTTTTAGAGGTCAGAATGAGCAGTTCTTC
>TRBJ2-3|TRBD1|.|TRBV12-3/TRBV12-4
CDSSTGQAKENF
TGTGACAGCTCAACCGGACAGGCCAAAGAGAATTTT
>TRBJ2-7|.|many|TRBV5-1
CASSLYGLNEQYF
TGCGCCAGCAGCTTGTATGGTCTAAACGAGCAGTACTTC
>TRBJ1-4|.|many|TRBV20-1
CSARGFNEKLFF
TGCAGTGCGAGGGGATTTAATGAAAAACTGTTTTTT
>TRBJ2-1|.|many|TRBV5-1
CASTTPGTPSTGSYNEQFF
TGCGCCAGCACCACTCCCGGGACTCCTTCGACAGGCTCCTACAATGAGCAGTTCTTC
>TRBJ2-5|TRBD1|many|TRBV12-3/TRBV12-4
CASSLRDRPQETQYF
TGTGCCAGCAGTCTCCGGGACAGACCCCAAGAGACCCAGTACTTC
>TRBJ1-5|.|many|TRBV7-3
CASRGQPNQPQHF
TGTGCCAGCAGAGGACAGCCAAATCAGCCCCAGCATTTT
>TRBJ2-1|TRBD2|many|TRBV20-1
CSALLAGAYNEQFF
TGCAGTGCCCTACTAGCGGGAGCCTACAATGAGCAGTTCTTC
>TRBJ2-3|.|many|TRBV24-1
CATSDSAPSTDTQYF
TGTGCCACCAGTGATTCCGCCCCTAGCACAGATACGCAGTATTTT
>TRBJ2-3|.|.|TRBV20-1
CSATADTQYF
TGCAGTGCCACGGCAGATACGCAGTATTTT
>TRBJ2-7|TRBD2|many|TRBV20-1
CSASLAGTDQYF
TGCAGTGCTAGTTTAGCGGGGACGGACCAGTACTTC
>TRBJ1-2|TRBD1|few|TRBV28
CASTLSGTAYGYTF
TGTGCCAGCACCTTGTCGGGGACAGCCTATGGCTACACCTTC
>TRBJ2-3|.|many|TRBV6-5
CASSFNLGQGPDTQYF
TGTGCCAGCAGTTTCAACCTCGGTCAGGGGCCAGATACGCAGTATTTT
>TRBJ2-5|.|.|TRBV5-1
CASSFWGDQETQYF
TGCGCCAGCAGCTTTTGGGGGGATCAAGAGACCCAGTACTTC
>TRBJ2-5|.|many|TRBV5-1
CASSLASVADQETQYF
TGCGCCAGCAGCTTGGCCTCGGTAGCGGACCAAGAGACCCAGTACTTC
>TRBJ2-5|.|.|TRBV11-3
CASSASIKETQYF
TGTGCCAGCAGTGCTAGTATAAAAGAGACCCAGTACTTC
>TRBJ2-6|TRBD1|many|TRBV5-1
CASSLRGGFSGANVLTF
TGCGCCAGCAGCCTTAGAGGGGGCTTCTCTGGGGCCAACGTCCTGACTTTC
>TRBJ1-6|.|many|TRBV20-1
CSARGQSYNSPLHF
TGCAGTGCTAGAGGACAGAGTTATAATTCACCCCTCCACTTT
>TRBJ2-5|.|many|TRBV29-1
CSVRGTRGETQYF
TGCAGCGTCAGAGGGACGCGTGGGGAGACCCAGTACTTC
>TRBJ2-1|TRBD2|many|TRBV7-9
CASSFSTSGRGEQFF
TGTGCCAGCAGCTTTTCGACTAGCGGGAGAGGTGAGCAGTTCTTC
>TRBJ1-5|.|many|TRBV12-3/TRBV12-4
CASSLGRSNQPQHF
TGTGCCAGCAGTTTAGGTCGGAGCAATCAGCCCCAGCATTTT
>TRBJ2-2|TRBD1|many|TRBV20-1
CSASKGAPTGELFF
TGCAGTGCTAGTAAGGGGGCGCCCACCGGGGAGCTGTTTTTT
>TRBJ2-7|.|many|TRBV5-1
CASSLGGRSYEQYF
TGCGCCAGCAGCTTGGGTGGCCGATCCTACGAGCAGTACTTC
>TRBJ2-2|.|.|TRBV6-6
CASSYKGRADTGELFF
TGTGCCAGCAGTTACAAGGGCAGGGCGGACACCGGGGAGCTGTTTTTT
>TRBJ2-7|.|many|TRBV20-1
CSARPVGEQYF
TGCAGTGCTAGGCCCGTGGGAGAGCAGTACTTC